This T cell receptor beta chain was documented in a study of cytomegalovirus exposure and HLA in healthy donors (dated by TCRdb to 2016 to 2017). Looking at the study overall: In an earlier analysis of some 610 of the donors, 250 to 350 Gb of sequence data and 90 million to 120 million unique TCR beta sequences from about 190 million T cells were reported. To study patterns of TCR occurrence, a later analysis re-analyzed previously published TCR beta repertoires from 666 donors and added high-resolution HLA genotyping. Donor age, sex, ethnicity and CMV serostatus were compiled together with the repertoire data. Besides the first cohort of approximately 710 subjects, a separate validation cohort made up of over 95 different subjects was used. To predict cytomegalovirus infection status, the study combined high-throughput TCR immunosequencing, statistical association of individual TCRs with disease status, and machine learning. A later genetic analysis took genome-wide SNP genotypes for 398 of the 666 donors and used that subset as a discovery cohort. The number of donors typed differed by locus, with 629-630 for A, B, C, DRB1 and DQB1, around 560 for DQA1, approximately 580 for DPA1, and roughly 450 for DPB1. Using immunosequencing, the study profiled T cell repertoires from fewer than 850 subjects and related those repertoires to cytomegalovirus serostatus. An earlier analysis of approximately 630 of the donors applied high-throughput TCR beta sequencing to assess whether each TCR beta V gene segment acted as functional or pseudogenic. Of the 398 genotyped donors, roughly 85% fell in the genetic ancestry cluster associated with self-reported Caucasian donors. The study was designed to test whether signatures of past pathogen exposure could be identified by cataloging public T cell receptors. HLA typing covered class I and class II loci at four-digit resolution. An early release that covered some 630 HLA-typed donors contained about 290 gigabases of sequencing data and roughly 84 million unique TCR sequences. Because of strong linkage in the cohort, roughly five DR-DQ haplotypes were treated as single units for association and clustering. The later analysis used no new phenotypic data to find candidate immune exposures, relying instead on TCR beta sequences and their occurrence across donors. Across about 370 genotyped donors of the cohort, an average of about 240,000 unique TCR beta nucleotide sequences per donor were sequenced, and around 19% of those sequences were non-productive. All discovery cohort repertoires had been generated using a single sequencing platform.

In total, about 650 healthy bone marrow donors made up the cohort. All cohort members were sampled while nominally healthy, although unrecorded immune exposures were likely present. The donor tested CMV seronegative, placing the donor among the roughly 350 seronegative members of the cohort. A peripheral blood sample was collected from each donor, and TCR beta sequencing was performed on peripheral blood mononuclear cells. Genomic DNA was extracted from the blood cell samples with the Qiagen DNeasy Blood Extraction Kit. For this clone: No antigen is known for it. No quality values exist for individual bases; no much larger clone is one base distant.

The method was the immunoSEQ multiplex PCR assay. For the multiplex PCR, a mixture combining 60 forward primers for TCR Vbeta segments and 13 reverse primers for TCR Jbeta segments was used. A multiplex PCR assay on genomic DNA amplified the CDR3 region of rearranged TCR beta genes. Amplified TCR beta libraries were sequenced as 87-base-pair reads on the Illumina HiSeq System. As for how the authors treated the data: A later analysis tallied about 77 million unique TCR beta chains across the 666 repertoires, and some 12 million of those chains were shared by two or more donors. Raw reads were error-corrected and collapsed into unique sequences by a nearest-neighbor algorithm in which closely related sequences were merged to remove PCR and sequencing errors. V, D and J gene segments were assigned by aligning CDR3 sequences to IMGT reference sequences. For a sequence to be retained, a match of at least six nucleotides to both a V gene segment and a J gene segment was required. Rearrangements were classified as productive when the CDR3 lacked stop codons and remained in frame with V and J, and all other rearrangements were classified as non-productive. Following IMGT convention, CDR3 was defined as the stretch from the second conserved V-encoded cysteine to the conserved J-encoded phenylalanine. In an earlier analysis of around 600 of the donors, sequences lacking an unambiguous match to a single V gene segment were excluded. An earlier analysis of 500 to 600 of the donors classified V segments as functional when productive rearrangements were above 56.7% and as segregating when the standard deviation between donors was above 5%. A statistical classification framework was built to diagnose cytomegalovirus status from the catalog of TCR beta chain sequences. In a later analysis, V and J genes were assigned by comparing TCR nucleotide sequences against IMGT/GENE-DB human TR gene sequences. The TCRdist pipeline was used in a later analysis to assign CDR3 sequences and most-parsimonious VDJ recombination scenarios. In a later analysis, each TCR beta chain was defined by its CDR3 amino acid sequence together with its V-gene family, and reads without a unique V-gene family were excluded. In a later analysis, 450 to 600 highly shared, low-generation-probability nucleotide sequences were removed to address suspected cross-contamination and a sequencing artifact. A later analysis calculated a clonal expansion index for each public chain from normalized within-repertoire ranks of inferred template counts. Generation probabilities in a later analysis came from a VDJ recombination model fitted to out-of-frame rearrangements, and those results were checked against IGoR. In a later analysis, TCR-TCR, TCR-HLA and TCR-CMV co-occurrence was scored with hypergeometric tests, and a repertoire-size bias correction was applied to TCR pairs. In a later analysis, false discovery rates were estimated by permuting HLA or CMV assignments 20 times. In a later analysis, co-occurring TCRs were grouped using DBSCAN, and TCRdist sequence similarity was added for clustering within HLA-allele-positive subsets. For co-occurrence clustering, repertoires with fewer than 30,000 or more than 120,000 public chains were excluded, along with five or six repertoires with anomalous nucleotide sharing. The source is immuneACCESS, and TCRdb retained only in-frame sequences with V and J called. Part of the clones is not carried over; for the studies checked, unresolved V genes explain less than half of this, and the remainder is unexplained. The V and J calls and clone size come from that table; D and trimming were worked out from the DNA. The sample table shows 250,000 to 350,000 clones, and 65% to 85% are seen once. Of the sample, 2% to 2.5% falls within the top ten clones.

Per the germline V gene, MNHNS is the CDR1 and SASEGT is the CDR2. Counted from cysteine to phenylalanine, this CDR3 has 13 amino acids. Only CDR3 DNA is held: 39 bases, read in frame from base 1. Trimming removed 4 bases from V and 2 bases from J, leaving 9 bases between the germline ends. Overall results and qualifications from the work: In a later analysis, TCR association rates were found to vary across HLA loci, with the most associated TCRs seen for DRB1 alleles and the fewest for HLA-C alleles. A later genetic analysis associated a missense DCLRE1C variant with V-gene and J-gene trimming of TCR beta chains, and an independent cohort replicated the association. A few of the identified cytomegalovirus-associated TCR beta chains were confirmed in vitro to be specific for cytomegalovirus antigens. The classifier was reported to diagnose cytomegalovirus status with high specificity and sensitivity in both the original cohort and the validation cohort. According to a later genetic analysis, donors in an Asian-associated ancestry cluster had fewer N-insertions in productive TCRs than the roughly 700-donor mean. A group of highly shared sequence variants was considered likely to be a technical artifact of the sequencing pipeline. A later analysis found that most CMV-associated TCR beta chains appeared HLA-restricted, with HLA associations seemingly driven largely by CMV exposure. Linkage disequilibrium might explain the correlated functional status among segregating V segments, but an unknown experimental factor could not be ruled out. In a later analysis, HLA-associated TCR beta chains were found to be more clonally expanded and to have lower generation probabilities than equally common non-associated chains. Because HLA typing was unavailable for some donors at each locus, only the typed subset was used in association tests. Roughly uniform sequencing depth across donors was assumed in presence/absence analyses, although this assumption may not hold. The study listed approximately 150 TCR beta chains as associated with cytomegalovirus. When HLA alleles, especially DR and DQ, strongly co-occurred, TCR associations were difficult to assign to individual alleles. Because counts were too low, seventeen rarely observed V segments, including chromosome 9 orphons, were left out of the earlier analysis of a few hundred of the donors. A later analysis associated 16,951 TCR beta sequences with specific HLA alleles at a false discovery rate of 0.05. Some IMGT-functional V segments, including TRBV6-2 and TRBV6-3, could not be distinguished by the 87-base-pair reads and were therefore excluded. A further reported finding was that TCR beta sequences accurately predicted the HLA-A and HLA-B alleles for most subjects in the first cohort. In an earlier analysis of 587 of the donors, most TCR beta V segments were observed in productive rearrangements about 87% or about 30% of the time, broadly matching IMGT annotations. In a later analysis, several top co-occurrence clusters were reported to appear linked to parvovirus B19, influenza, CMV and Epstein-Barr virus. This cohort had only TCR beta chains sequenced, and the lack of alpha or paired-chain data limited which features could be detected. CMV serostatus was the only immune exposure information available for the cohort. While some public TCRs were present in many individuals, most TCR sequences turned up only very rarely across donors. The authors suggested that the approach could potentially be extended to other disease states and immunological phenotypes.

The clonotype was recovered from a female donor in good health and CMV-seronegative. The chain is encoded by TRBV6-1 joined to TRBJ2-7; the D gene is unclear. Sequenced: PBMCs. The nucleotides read TGTGCCAGCAGTGTGGTGGCCGCCTACGAGCAGTACTTC. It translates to CASSVVAAYEQYF.